Shown below are 10 T cell receptor beta chains from a single sample sequenced in a study of graft-versus-host responses after intestinal transplantation. Intraepithelial and lamina propria lymphocytes were freed from processed graft tissue. TCRdb's table, derived via immunoSEQ multiplex PCR, lists solely in-frame clones and lacks some. The profile shows about 15,000 clones, 65% to 85% of them singletons. The sequences come from ileum tissue, collected 450 to 490 days after intestinal transplant. The receptors originated from a human patient who received an intestinal transplant, so some T cells may come from the graft donor.

The chain carries TRBV2 and TRBJ1-1; D is unresolved. CDR3 length: 17 residues. Germline loops: CDR1 SNHLY, CDR2 FYNNEI. The ends were cut back, 0 bases at V and 5 bases at J, with 19 bases in the middle. The CDR3 here is CASSEALVGLRWTEAFF. The CDR3 coding sequence is TGTGCCAGCAGTGAAGCGCTAGTTGGACTTAGGTGGACTGAAGCTTTCTTT. The entire variable domain, with the rest obtained from reference TRBV2 and TRBJ1-1, is as follows: EPEVTQTPSHQVTQMGQEVILRCVPISNHLYFYWYRQILGQKVEFLVSFYNNEISEKSEIFDDQFSVERPDGSNFTLKIRSTKLEDSAMYFCASSEALVGLRWTEAFFGQGTRLTVV.

The V gene is TRBV2, the J gene TRBJ1-5; D gene uncertain. Germline V gene sequence: CDR1 SNHLY, CDR2 FYNNEI. The germline V and J ends were trimmed by 4 bases and 12 bases, with 19 bases remaining between them. The CDR3 consists of 14 residues. This chain's CDR3 is CASSAISDPLGQHF. CDR3 sequence (DNA): TGTGCCAGCAGTGCGATATCGGACCCCTTGGGCCAGCATTTT.

This clone was counted between two and nine times. This chain connects TRBV19 to TRBJ1-5; a weak D match, TRBD1 (5 bases). This CDR3 region has 15 residues. Trimming removed 5 bases at V and 0 bases at J, with 11 bases between. CDR1 is LNHDA and CDR2 is SQIVND in the germline V gene (reference sequence). The CDR3 DNA reads as TGTGCCAGTAGTGCCGGGACCTATAGCAATCAGCCCCAGCATTTT. It yields the protein CASSAGTYSNQPQHF.

V is TRBV23-1 and J is TRBJ1-2; D is ambiguous. TRBV23-1 is assigned to the ORF class and has an uncertain function. This CDR3 is 12 amino acids long. Trimming took off 0 bases at V and 12 bases at J, with 11 bases between the two ends. DNA of the CDR3: TGCGCCAGCAGTCAATCGAAGGCAGTCGACACCTTC. It specifies CASSQSKAVDTF.

This clone was seen only once. Mismatch with germline at one junction end may stem from a read error. The V call is TRBV7-7, the J call TRBJ2-5, with D perhaps matching TRBD2 (5 bases). Germline V gene lookup returns CDR1 SSHAT and CDR2 FNYEAQ (reference sequence). The CDR3 spans 16 residues. The CDR3 sequence: CASSLAHSGNQETQYF. The DNA for the CDR3 is TGTGCTAGCAGCTTAGCCCACTCGGGGAACCAAGAGACCCAGTACTTC.

The sample holds one count of this clone. The chain employs TRBV27 and TRBJ1-1; a weak D match, TRBD1 (6 bases). Looked up from germline, CDR1 is MNHEY and CDR2 is SMNVEV (reference sequence). The CDR3 length is 14 residues. Trimming removed 0 bases from V and 11 bases from J, with 16 bases in between. The CDR3 DNA follows: TGTGCCAGCAGTTTATCCCGGGACACCCGAGGGGCTTTCTTT. Its protein is CASSLSRDTRGAFF.

The V call is TRBV28, the J call TRBJ2-4; 10 bases agree with TRBD1. With V trimmed by 6 bases and J by 0 bases, 8 bases remained unmatched. This CDR3 region has 17 residues. The germline V gene encodes CDR1 MDHEN and CDR2 SYDVKM. The CDR3, as DNA: TGTGCCAGCAGGCCCGGGACAGGGGATCTAGCCAAAAACATTCAGTACTTC. Translation: CASRPGTGDLAKNIQYF.

V and J are TRBV29-1 and TRBJ1-4; D perhaps matches TRBD1 (6 bases). Trimming removed 0 bases at V and 7 bases at J, with 12 bases between. This CDR3 is built from 14 residues. CDR1 is SQVTM and CDR2 is ANQGSEA in the germline V gene. CDR3 residues: CSVEDLGGPEKLFF. CDR3 sequence (DNA): TGCAGCGTTGAAGATCTGGGGGGGCCTGAAAAACTGTTTTTT.

J is TRBJ1-4 and V is TRBV30; TRBD1 matches 10 bases. V shed 1 base, J shed 2 bases, and the junction held 7 bases outside the gene matches. Germline V gene sequence: CDR1 GTSNPN, CDR2 SVGIG (reference sequence). CDR3 length: 17 residues. CDR3: CAWSGQGASWTNEKLFF. In DNA, the CDR3 is TGTGCCTGGAGTGGACAGGGGGCGAGTTGGACTAATGAAAAACTGTTTTTT. The full variable domain, its missing parts supplied by reference TRBV30 and TRBJ1-4, is SQTIHQWPATLVQPVGSPLSLECTVEGTSNPNLYWYRQAAGRGLQLLFYSVGIGQISSEVPQNLSASRPQDRQFILSSKKLLLSDSGFYLCAWSGQGASWTNEKLFFGSGTQLSVL.

The gene calls are TRBV7-9 and TRBJ2-3; TRBD1 matches 10 bases. Germline CDR1 and CDR2: SEHNR and FQNEAQ (reference sequence). This CDR3 has 16 amino acids. Trimming cost V 5 bases and J 1 base; bases outside gene matches: 6. The chain's CDR3 is CASSPDRGRGTDTQYF. The CDR3 DNA is TGTGCCAGCAGCCCAGACAGGGGGCGCGGCACAGATACGCAGTATTTT.